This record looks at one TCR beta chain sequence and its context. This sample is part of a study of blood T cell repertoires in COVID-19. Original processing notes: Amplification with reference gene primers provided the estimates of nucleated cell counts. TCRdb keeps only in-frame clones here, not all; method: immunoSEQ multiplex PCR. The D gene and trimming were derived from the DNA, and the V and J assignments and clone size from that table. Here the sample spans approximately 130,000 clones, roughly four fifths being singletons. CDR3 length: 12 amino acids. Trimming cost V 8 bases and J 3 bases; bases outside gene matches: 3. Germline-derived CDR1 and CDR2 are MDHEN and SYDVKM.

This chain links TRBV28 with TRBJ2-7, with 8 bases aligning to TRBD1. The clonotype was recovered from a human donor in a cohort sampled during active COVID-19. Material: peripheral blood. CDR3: CASRQGNYEQYF. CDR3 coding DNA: TGTGCCAGCCGACAGGGGAACTACGAGCAGTACTTC.